Listed below are T cell receptor beta chains from one sample, sequenced in a study of blood T cell repertoires in COVID-19. Profiled with immunoSEQ multiplex PCR; TCRdb holds only in-frame clones, not every one. The data contain 300,000 or so clones, roughly 84% of them singletons. Material for sequencing was peripheral blood. The receptor set was obtained from a man aged 50 to 60 with active or convalescent COVID-19. Each CDR3 is given with its conserved first and last residue. D genes are given only for firm matches.

>TRBV28|TRBJ1-2|TRBD1
CASSSPGTGVRSGYTF
>TRBV10-2|TRBJ1-5|TRBD1
CASKVGDRVGQPQHF
>TRBV5-1|TRBJ1-1|.
CASSLASGFWNTEAFF
>TRBV11-2|TRBJ2-5|.
CASSLGSREVDQETQYF
>TRBV6-2/TRBV6-3|TRBJ1-3|TRBD1
CASSYLQGNTIYF
>TRBV10-3|TRBJ2-7|TRBD1
CAISGGTGRGEQYF
>TRBV5-1|TRBJ2-1|.
CASTRDSYNEQFF
>TRBV11-2|TRBJ2-5|TRBD1
CASSLVLAGGRETQYF
>TRBV29-1|TRBJ2-1|.
CSVEEYRSSYNEQFF
>TRBV27|TRBJ2-3|TRBD1
CASSPRTGGDTQYF
>TRBV7-2|TRBJ1-2|TRBD1
CASSLAGGADYGYTF
>TRBV6-1|TRBJ2-7|TRBD2
CASSDSGGPEPYEQYF
>TRBV19|TRBJ1-2|.
CASSIGDGYTF
>TRBV7-9|TRBJ1-4|.
CASSLGGGGTNEKLFF
>TRBV15|TRBJ2-7|.
CATSSGQFSYEQYF
>TRBV4-3|TRBJ1-1|.
CASSQDPHSGTEAFF
>TRBV19|TRBJ2-1|TRBD2
CASRSVAGVVDEQFF
>TRBV30|TRBJ2-5|TRBD1
CAWSVGQGASETQYF
>TRBV29-1|TRBJ1-5|.
CSVGQRDQPQHF
>TRBV6-5|TRBJ2-7|.
CASRPAGFIYEQYF
>TRBV7-2|TRBJ2-3|.
CASSLGRTWTDTQYF
>TRBV6-5|TRBJ1-2|TRBD1
CASSYKGQGLRGYTF
>TRBV6-5|TRBJ1-1|.
CASSYSQANTEAFF
>TRBV6-6|TRBJ1-5|.
CASRANQPQHF
>TRBV28|TRBJ1-1|TRBD1
CASSTTGGFGTEAFF
>TRBV19|TRBJ2-1|TRBD1
CASSIPPGGAYNEQFF
>TRBV28|TRBJ2-1|.
CASTSAGTRYNEQFF
>TRBV11-3|TRBJ2-1|.
CASSFSGEQFF
>TRBV28|TRBJ2-7|TRBD1
CASSSVGTGSIEQYF
>TRBV4-2|TRBJ2-5|TRBD1
CASSQQGAGRETQYF
>TRBV6-5|TRBJ1-1|.
CATRGQLNTEAFF
>TRBV10-1|TRBJ2-5|.
CASTHPGKVETQYF
>TRBV4-2|TRBJ1-2|TRBD1
CASSQDRQGPYGYTF
>TRBV28|TRBJ1-5|.
CASSSRTLRGNQPQHF
>TRBV6-2/TRBV6-3|TRBJ1-2|TRBD1
CASSLRTGHGYTF
>TRBV10-2|TRBJ1-1|.
CASRPGQQGAEAFF
>TRBV10-1|TRBJ1-1|.
CASSSGGLGAFF
>TRBV28|TRBJ2-3|TRBD2
CASSLGTSGRLPQDTQYF
>TRBV7-2|TRBJ2-1|.
CASSPVGGEQFF
>TRBV4-1|TRBJ2-1|.
CASSPGYNEQFF
>TRBV5-4|TRBJ1-2|TRBD1
CASSYPGQGKSGYTF
>TRBV14|TRBJ2-5|.
CASSQEIRSGQYF
>TRBV6-5|TRBJ1-5|.
CASGGGRNQPQHF
>TRBV7-2|TRBJ2-1|.
CASSLVDSSEQFF
>TRBV11-2|TRBJ2-7|.
CASSWGRTYEQYF
>TRBV11-1|TRBJ2-7|TRBD1
CASSSGPGQGGYEQYF
>TRBV9|TRBJ2-6|TRBD2
CASSEARGVGANVLTF
>TRBV27|TRBJ2-6|.
CASSQGPLWVANVLTF